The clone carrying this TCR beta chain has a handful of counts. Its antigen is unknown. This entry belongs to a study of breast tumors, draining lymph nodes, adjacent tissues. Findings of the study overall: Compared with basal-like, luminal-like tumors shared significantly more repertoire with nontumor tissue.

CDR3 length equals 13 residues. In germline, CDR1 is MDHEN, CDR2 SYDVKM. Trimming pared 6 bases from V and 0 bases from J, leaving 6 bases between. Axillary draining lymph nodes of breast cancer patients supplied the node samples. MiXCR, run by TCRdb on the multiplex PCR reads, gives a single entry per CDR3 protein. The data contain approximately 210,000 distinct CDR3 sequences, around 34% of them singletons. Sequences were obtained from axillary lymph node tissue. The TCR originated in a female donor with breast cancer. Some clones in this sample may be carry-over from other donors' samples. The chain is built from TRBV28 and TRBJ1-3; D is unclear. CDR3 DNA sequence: TGTGCCAGCAGGCGGGGCTCTGGAAACACCATATATTTT. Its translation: CASRRGSGNTIYF.